In its sample, the clone carrying this T cell receptor (beta chain) was seen many times. This record belongs to a study of T-cell reconstitution after alpha-beta-depleted transplantation in children. During its preparation, the TCRbeta library received unique molecular identifiers. TCRdb redid the calling of the PCR reads with MiXCR, one entry per CDR3 protein. The table shows fewer than 400,000 distinct CDR3 sequences, with roughly 20% occurring only once. This CDR3 has 16 residues. The trim removed 1 base at V and 10 bases at J, leaving 9 bases unmatched. The origin of this receptor is a human donor who donated a stem cell graft to a child with acute myeloid leukemia. The input for sequencing was PBMCs from the stem cell graft donor, taken from the stem cell graft. The V call is TRBV12-3 or TRBV12-4, the J call TRBJ2-2; 10 positions match TRBD2. CDR3 amino acids: CASSLVASGRGAELFF. CDR3 in DNA: TGTGCCAGCAGTTTAGTGGCTAGCGGGAGAGGTGCGGAGCTGTTTTTT.